The rows below give T cell receptor beta chains drawn from one sample of a study of human T cells and chemical hapten exposure. TCRdb called the RACE reads again in MiXCR, with one record for every CDR3 protein. The sample lists nearly 80,000 distinct CDR3 sequences, 10% occurring once. The sequencing here drew on whole blood, taken in connection with sensitization to the hapten diphenylcyclopropenone (DPC). The receptors were sampled from a woman aged 50 to 60 with alopecia areata. Some clones in this sample may be carry-over from other donors' samples. Each CDR3 is given with its conserved first and last residue. D genes are given only for firm matches. Expanded clones are given a class, and other clones once, few, many or no size at all.

cdr3_aa	cdr3_nt	j_call	v_call	cdr3_length	clone_size	d_call
CASSPSSARSYEQYF	TGTGCCAGCAGCCCTTCTAGCGCCCGCTCCTACGAGCAGTACTTC	TRBJ2-7	TRBV7-8	15	many	.
CASSPRRTDYGYTF	TGTGCCAGCTCACCGCGCAGGACAGATTATGGCTACACCTTC	TRBJ1-2	TRBV18	14	many	.
CASSSSTKTSYEQYF	TGTGCCAGCTCATCGTCGACAAAAACCTCCTACGAGCAGTACTTC	TRBJ2-7	TRBV18	15	many	.
CASSLFGGGDTDTQYF	TGTGCCAGCAGTTTATTCGGGGGTGGGGACACAGATACGCAGTATTTT	TRBJ2-3	TRBV28	16	.	.
CASSQDLRSSTNEKLFF	TGCGCCAGCAGCCAAGACCTCCGATCTTCAACTAATGAAAAACTGTTTTTT	TRBJ1-4	TRBV4-3	17	.	.
CATSGGGQGAETQYF	TGTGCCACCAGCGGAGGAGGCCAGGGGGCAGAGACCCAGTACTTC	TRBJ2-5	TRBV15	15	.	TRBD1
CASARQGTDTQYF	TGTGCCAGCGCGCGACAGGGCACAGATACGCAGTATTTT	TRBJ2-3	TRBV19	13	few	.
CASRTYNEQFF	TGTGCCAGCAGGACCTACAATGAGCAGTTCTTC	TRBJ2-1	TRBV28	11	.	.
CSVEKGSQETQYF	TGCAGCGTTGAAAAGGGGAGCCAAGAGACCCAGTACTTC	TRBJ2-5	TRBV29-1	13	many	.
CASSLPGQGPTLSGANVLTF	TGCGCCAGCAGCCTACCGGGACAGGGGCCCACTCTCTCTGGGGCCAACGTCCTGACTTTC	TRBJ2-6	TRBV5-1	20	.	TRBD1
CASSPLDREGYTF	TGTGCCAGCTCACCACTTGACAGGGAAGGCTACACCTTC	TRBJ1-2	TRBV18	13	.	TRBD1
CASGTSGSVGEQFF	TGTGCCAGCGGGACTAGCGGGAGTGTAGGGGAGCAGTTCTTC	TRBJ2-1	TRBV6-2/TRBV6-3	14	many	TRBD2
CSSLGQVNEKLFF	TGCAGTTCCCTCGGACAGGTTAATGAAAAACTGTTTTTT	TRBJ1-4	TRBV20-1	13	.	TRBD1
CASSTGAGDTQYF	TGTGCCAGCAGCACAGGGGCCGGAGATACGCAGTATTTT	TRBJ2-3	TRBV6-1	13	few	TRBD1
CASSLERQETQYF	TGTGCCAGCAGCTTAGAACGACAAGAGACCCAGTACTTC	TRBJ2-5	TRBV7-2	13	.	.
CASSLGPVPGTQYF	TGTGCTAGCAGCTTGGGACCGGTCCCAGGGACGCAGTATTTT	TRBJ2-3	TRBV7-7	14	.	.
CASSVSGGTGVVEQFF	TGTGCCAGCAGCGTAAGTGGGGGGACTGGCGTGGTGGAGCAGTTCTTC	TRBJ2-1	TRBV9	16	.	.
CSARHPSNTEAFF	TGCAGCGCCCGACACCCTTCGAACACTGAAGCTTTCTTT	TRBJ1-1	TRBV29-1	13	few	.
CSTGTNYNEQFF	TGCAGCACCGGGACCAACTACAATGAGCAGTTCTTC	TRBJ2-1	TRBV20-1	12	few	.
CASSLPGGLENRTF	TGTGCCAGCAGCCTCCCAGGGGGGTTAGAAAATCGCACCTTC	TRBJ1-2	TRBV5-4	14	few	TRBD1
CATSTSGTGNEQFF	TGTGCCACCAGTACTAGCGGGACGGGGAATGAGCAGTTCTTC	TRBJ2-1	TRBV24-1	14	few	TRBD2
CAILGGLSNQPQHF	TGTGCCATCCTGGGAGGCCTAAGCAATCAGCCCCAGCATTTT	TRBJ1-5	TRBV28	14	.	.
CSVAQGLPNEQYF	TGCAGCGTGGCACAGGGTCTTCCTAACGAGCAGTACTTC	TRBJ2-7	TRBV29-1	13	many	.